The 21 T cell receptor beta chains in this list originate from one sample, sequenced in a study of CXCR3-negative and CXCR3-positive naive CD8 T cells. These receptors' targets are unknown. Study findings and constraints: Naive CXCR3-positive cells had TRB CDR3s more hydrophobic than those of CXCR3-negative naive cells.

5' RACE that incorporated UMI labels was used to prepare the TRB cDNA libraries. TCRdb reworked the 5' RACE reads into one entry per CDR3 protein, no DNA. Its table records 120,000 or so distinct CDR3 sequences. The sequenced material came from naive CXCR3+ CD8+ T cells from blood. Subset here: CD45RO-CCR7+CD27+CD95- naive CD8+ T cells expressing CXCR3 (TNR3+). These receptors were taken from a human donor in good health. Some clones in this sample may be carry-over from other donors' samples.

The V and J genes are TRBV11-1 and TRBJ2-7. The CDR3 has 17 residues. In germline, CDR1 is SGHAT, CDR2 FQDESV (reference sequence). The CDR3 loop is CASSPNTDVYHPYEQYF.

V usage is TRBV11-2 and J usage is TRBJ2-4; without DNA, the TCRdb call of TRBD1 cannot be checked. Per germline, CDR1 SGHAT and CDR2 FQNNGV. The CDR3 length is 18 residues. The CDR3 here is CASSPREQGVLAKNIQYF.

This chain connects TRBV7-6 to TRBJ1-2. The CDR3 extends over 19 amino acids. Germline V lookup: CDR1 SGHVS, CDR2 FNYEAQ. The chain's CDR3 is CASSLLLIQSSSDFYGYTF. Looking up the rest from reference TRBV7-6 and TRBJ1-2 gives the full variable domain: GAGVSQSPRYKVTKRGQDVALRCDPISGHVSLYWYRQALGQGPEFLTYFNYEAQQDKSGLPNDRFSAERPEGSISTLTIQRTEQRDSAMYRCASSLLLIQSSSDFYGYTFGSGTRLTVV.

The V call is TRBV7-8, the J call TRBJ2-1; without DNA, the TCRdb call of TRBD2 cannot be checked. The CDR3 length is 16 residues. Looked up from germline, CDR1 is SGHVS and CDR2 is FQNEAQ. CDR3 region: CASSPGPGGNYNEQFF.

This chain links TRBV12-3 or TRBV12-4 with TRBJ1-2; TCRdb's D gene call, TRBD1, goes unchecked for lack of DNA. The CDR3 contains 13 residues. The CDR3 loop is CASSQGAGYGYTF.

The gene calls are TRBV7-9 and TRBJ2-3; TCRdb selects TRBD1, and the lack of DNA leaves this call unchecked. The germline V gene encodes CDR1 SEHNR and CDR2 FQNEAQ (reference sequence). The CDR3 contains 15 residues. CDR3 loop: CASSLGQTSTDTQYF.

The chain joins TRBV20-1 to TRBJ2-7; TCRdb calls TRBD1, which cannot be checked without DNA. Germline-derived CDR1 and CDR2 are DFQATT and SNEGSKA (reference sequence). The CDR3 is made up of 14 amino acids. CDR3 amino acids: CSAWDREGSYEQYF.

The gene calls are TRBV9 and TRBJ2-5; TCRdb gives TRBD1 as the D gene, but with no DNA this cannot be confirmed. The CDR3 covers 15 residues. In germline, CDR1 is SGDLS, CDR2 YYNGEE. CDR3: CASSAWDRETETQYF. Using reference TRBV9 and TRBJ2-5 for the parts outside the CDR3, the full variable domain is DSGVTQTPKHLITATGQRVTLRCSPRSGDLSVYWYQQSLDQGLQFLIQYYNGEERAKGNILERFSAQQFPDLHSELNLSSLELGDSALYFCASSAWDRETETQYFGPGTRLLVL.

V is TRBV7-2 and J is TRBJ2-1. CDR3 size: 12 residues. From germline, CDR1 is SGHTA and CDR2 FQGNSA. CDR3 in amino acids: CASNQLGNEQFF.

This CDR3 reads CSALDFGTGVSGEQFF. This chain connects TRBV29-1 to TRBJ2-1; TCRdb calls TRBD1, which cannot be checked without DNA. Germline V gene data show CDR1 as SQVTM and CDR2 as ANQGSEA. This CDR3 comprises 16 residues.

V and J are TRBV5-8 and TRBJ2-1; absent DNA, TCRdb's TRBD1 call cannot be checked. The CDR3 runs 15 residues. The germline V gene encodes CDR1 SGHTS and CDR2 YDEGEE. The CDR3 sequence is CASSADRGQVNEQFF.

The rearrangement links TRBV10-1 to TRBJ1-3. The germline gives CDR1 WNHNN, CDR2 SYGVQD (reference sequence). The CDR3 loop spans 11 amino acids. The CDR3 loop is CASSAGNTIYF.

The chain has TRBV29-1 and TRBJ2-2; TCRdb names TRBD1, which stays unverified in the absence of DNA. The CDR3 runs 16 residues. Germline assignment: CDR1 SQVTM and CDR2 ANQGSEA. CDR3: CSVPGDTFANTGELFF.

J is TRBJ1-2 and V is TRBV7-9; the D gene TCRdb calls, TRBD1, cannot be checked with no DNA. Per the germline V gene, CDR1 is SEHNR and CDR2 is FQNEAQ (reference sequence). CDR3 size: 13 residues. CDR3 in amino acids: CASSPTGGYGYTF.

The chain has TRBV12-3 or TRBV12-4 and TRBJ1-5; TCRdb outputs TRBD1, but without DNA this stays unchecked. The CDR3 covers 15 residues. This CDR3 is CASSGTGTDDQPQHF.

The chain links TRBV7-9 to TRBJ2-1; the D call of TRBD2 rests on TCRdb alone, since no DNA is present to check it. The CDR3 is made up of 16 amino acids. Per germline, CDR1 SEHNR and CDR2 FQNEAQ (reference sequence). CDR3 loop: CASSSTSDSSYNEQFF.

The chain is built from TRBV28 and TRBJ2-7; TCRdb selects TRBD1, and the lack of DNA leaves this call unchecked. The germline V gene has CDR1 MDHEN and CDR2 SYDVKM. The CDR3 has 13 residues. The CDR3 protein is CASSNRQSYEQYF. Variable domain in full (rest from reference TRBV28 and TRBJ2-7): DVKVTQSSRYLVKRTGEKVFLECVQDMDHENMFWYRQDPGLGLRLIYFSYDVKMKEKGDIPEGYSVSREKKERFSLILESASTNQTSMYLCASSNRQSYEQYFGPGTRLTVT.

The J gene is TRBJ2-7, the V gene TRBV23-1; the TCRdb call, TRBD1, lacks DNA for checking. TRBV23-1 is flagged as an ORF with uncertain function. The CDR3 consists of 14 residues. The CDR3: CARDRRTGGFEQYF.

The CDR3 reads CASSLSVSNTEAFF. The rearrangement joins TRBV12-3 or TRBV12-4 to TRBJ1-1. The CDR3 covers 14 residues.

The gene calls are TRBV7-6 and TRBJ2-7; TCRdb's D call of TRBD1 is untestable without DNA. This CDR3 is 14 amino acids long. Germline V gives CDR1 SGHVS, CDR2 FNYEAQ. This CDR3 reads CASSSRVQPYEQYF.

The chain has TRBV7-6 and TRBJ2-7. CDR3 length: 15 amino acids. In germline, CDR1 is SGHVS, CDR2 FNYEAQ. The CDR3 sequence: CASSPHEGSSYEQYF.